The TCR beta chain described here comes from a study of T cell repertoires in cytomegalovirus infection. Turning to the study itself: Researchers turned to recently identified HLA-C-restricted CMV epitopes as well as well-studied HLA-B-restricted ones. Indicated by public TCR beta signatures were CMV infection and matching HLA type.

Study-level results: The response measured ex vivo was dominated by TCR beta clonotypes (HLA-C-restricted and CMV-specific).

As concerns this clonotype: Its antigen is unknown.

TCRdb reprocessed the reads with MiXCR, giving one entry per CDR3 protein. The sample has around 710,000 distinct CDR3 sequences, about 27% seen once; the top ten hold under 15%. Germline CDR1 and CDR2: MNHEY and SMNVEV (reference sequence). The CDR3 covers 16 residues. V shed 3 bases and J shed 0 bases, with 11 bases lying between them. The clonotype comes from a human donor in good health (CMV status not recorded). Some clones in this sample may be carry-over from other donors' samples. The material sequenced was cultured CD8+ T cells from PBMCs, taken from culture after CMV antigen stimulation. The rearrangement links TRBV27 to TRBJ2-2, with D maybe TRBD2 (6 bases). The CDR3 is CASSFSGTANTGELFF. CDR3 sequence (DNA): TGTGCCAGCAGTTTTTCCGGGACTGCGAACACCGGGGAGCTGTTTTTT.